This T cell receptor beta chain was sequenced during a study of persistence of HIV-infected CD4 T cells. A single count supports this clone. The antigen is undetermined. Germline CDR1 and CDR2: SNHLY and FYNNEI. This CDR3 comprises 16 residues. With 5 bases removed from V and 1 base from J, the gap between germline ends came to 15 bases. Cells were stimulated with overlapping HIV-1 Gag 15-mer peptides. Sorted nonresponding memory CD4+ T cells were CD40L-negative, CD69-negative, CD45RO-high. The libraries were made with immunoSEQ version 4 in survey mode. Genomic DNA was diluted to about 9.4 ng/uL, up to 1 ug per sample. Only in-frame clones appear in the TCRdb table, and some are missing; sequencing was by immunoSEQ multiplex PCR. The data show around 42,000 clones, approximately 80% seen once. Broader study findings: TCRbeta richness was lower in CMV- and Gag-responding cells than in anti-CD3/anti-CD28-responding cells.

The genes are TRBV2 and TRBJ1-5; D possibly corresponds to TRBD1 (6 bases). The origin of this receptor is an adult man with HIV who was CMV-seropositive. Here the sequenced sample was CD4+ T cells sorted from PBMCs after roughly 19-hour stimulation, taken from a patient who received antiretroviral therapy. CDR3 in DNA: TGTGCCAGCAGTCAACAGGGTCTTTCCAGCAATCAGCCCCAGCATTTT. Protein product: CASSQQGLSSNQPQHF.